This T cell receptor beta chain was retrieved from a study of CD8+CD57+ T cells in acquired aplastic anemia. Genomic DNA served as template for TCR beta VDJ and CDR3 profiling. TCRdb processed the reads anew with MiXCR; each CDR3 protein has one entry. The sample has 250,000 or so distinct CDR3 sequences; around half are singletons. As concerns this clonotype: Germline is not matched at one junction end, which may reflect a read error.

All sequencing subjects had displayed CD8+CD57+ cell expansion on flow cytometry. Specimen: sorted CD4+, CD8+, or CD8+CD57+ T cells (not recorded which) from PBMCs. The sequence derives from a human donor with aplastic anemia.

CDR3 sequence (DNA): TGTGCCAGCACTTGGTGGCGGAGCAGCTCCTACACTGAGCAGTTCTTC. This translates into CASTWWRSSSYTEQFF. The chain joins TRBV6-5 to TRBJ2-1; no clear D. Germline CDR1 and CDR2: MNHEY and SVGAGI. The CDR3 is 16 residues long.